This TCR beta chain was sequenced in a study of T cell responses to AZD1222 COVID-19 vaccine. Findings of the study overall: Close to half of spike-specific TCRs reportedly recognize unmutated variant regions. Spike-specific TCR breadth and depth both grew after two AZD1222 doses. Mostly white British, mostly female donors; authors suggested clonal diversity may be underestimated. Sampling captured repertoires only after the peak T cell response.

Profiling relied on immunoSEQ multiplex PCR, and the TCRdb table lists in-frame clones only, not all of them. This table has nearly 110,000 clones, roughly 89% appearing once. A remark on this clone: As yet, its antigen is unknown.

CDR3 length: 17 amino acids. Germline CDR1 and CDR2: SNHLY and FYNNEI. Trimming took 6 bases from V and 5 from J; bases not matched to a gene: 11. The sequencing here drew on peripheral blood, taken on day 0 of AZD1222 vaccination. V and J are TRBV2 and TRBJ2-5; TRBD2 aligns across 14 bases. The source is an adult in good health. The CDR3 DNA sequence: TGTGCCAGCAGGACGCTGACTAGCGGGGGGGCAGGGGAGACCCAGTACTTC. Translation: CASRTLTSGGAGETQYF.